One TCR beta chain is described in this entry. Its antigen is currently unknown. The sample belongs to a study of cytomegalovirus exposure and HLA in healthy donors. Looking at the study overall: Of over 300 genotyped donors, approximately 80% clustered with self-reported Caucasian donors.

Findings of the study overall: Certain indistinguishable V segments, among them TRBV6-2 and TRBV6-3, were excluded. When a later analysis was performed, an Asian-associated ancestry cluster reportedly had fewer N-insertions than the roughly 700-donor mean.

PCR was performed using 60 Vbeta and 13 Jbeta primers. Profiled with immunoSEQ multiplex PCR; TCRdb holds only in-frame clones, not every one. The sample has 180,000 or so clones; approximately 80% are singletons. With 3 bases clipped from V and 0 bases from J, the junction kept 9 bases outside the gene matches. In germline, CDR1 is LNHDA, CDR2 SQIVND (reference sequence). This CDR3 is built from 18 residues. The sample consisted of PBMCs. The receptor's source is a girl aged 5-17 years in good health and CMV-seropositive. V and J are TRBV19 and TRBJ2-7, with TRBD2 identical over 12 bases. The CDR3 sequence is CASSMGPTSGRPSYEQYF. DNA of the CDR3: TGTGCCAGTAGTATGGGGCCGACTAGCGGGAGACCCTCCTACGAGCAGTACTTC.